Given below is one T cell receptor beta chain in context. This sample was included in a study of OX40 agonist ivuxolimab in advanced cancers. About the research overall: A partial response was reached by three patients: one with hepatocellular carcinoma and two with cutaneous melanoma.

The assay was immunoSEQ multiplex PCR, and TCRdb's table has in-frame clones only and misses some. The sample includes about 54,000 clones, about 83% of them seen just once. Trimming removed 7 bases from V and 2 bases from J, with 16 bases in between. The CDR3 runs 15 residues. Germline V CDR1 and CDR2: MDHEN, SYDVKM. The J gene is TRBJ2-3, the V gene TRBV28; unclear D gene. The input for sequencing was CD4+ or CD8+ T cells sorted from blood, taken in a trial of the OX40 agonist ivuxolimab. The sequence was collected from an adult with an advanced solid tumor such as melanoma, head and neck, liver or kidney cancer. The CDR3 reads CASTSLGGYTDTQYF. The CDR3 DNA sequence: TGTGCCAGCACCTCCCTCGGCGGCTACACAGATACGCAGTATTTT.